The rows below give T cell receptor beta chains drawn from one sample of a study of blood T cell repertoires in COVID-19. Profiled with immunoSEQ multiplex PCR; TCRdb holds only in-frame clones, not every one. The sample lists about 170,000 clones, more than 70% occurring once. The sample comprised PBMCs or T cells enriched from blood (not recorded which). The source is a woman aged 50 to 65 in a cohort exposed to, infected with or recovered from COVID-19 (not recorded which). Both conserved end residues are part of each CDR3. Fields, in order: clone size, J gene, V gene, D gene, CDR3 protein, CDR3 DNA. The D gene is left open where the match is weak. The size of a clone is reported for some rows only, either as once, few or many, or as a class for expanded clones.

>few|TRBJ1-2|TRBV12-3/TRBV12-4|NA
CASSREGSYGYTF
TGTGCCAGCAGCCGAGAGGGCAGCTATGGCTACACCTTC
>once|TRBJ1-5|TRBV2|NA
CASTERGYSNQPQHF
TGTGCCAGCACCGAAAGGGGATATAGCAATCAGCCCCAGCATTTT
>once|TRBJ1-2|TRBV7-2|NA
CASSTEPLGGAHYGYTF
TGTGCCAGCAGCACGGAACCCTTGGGGGGGGCTCACTATGGCTACACCTTC
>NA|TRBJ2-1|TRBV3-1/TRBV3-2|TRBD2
CASSPQLAGGSNEQFF
TGTGCCAGCAGCCCTCAACTAGCGGGGGGCAGCAATGAGCAGTTCTTC
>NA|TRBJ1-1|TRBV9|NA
CASSPQKQDTEAFF
TGTGCCAGCAGCCCCCAAAAGCAGGACACTGAAGCTTTCTTT
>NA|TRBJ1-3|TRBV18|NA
CASSPTTGQLGGNTIYF
TGTGCCAGCTCTCCGACTACAGGGCAGCTTGGAGGAAACACCATATATTTT
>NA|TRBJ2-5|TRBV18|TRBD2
CASSPGVQRGEQETQYF
TGTGCCAGCTCACCAGGGGTTCAGCGGGGGGAACAAGAGACCCAGTACTTC
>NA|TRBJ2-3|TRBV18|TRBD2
CASSPRLAGATDTQYF
TGTGCCAGCTCACCACGACTAGCGGGGGCCACAGATACGCAGTATTTT
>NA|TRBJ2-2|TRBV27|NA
CASSLNRLLWGRNTGELFF
TGTGCCAGCAGCCTTAACCGTCTTCTGTGGGGGCGCAACACCGGGGAGCTGTTTTTT
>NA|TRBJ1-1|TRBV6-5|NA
CASSRDSTNTEAFF
TGTGCCAGCAGTAGAGACAGCACGAACACTGAAGCTTTCTTT
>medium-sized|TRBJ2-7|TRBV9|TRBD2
CASSAGGTVSYEQYF
TGTGCCAGCAGCGCCGGGGGGACGGTCTCCTACGAGCAGTACTTC
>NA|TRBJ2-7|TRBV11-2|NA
CASSLENTGYEQYF
TGTGCCAGCAGCTTAGAGAACACGGGCTACGAGCAGTACTTC
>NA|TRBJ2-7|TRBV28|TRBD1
CASSFPTGTFAYEQYF
TGTGCCAGCAGTTTTCCGACAGGGACGTTTGCCTACGAGCAGTACTTC
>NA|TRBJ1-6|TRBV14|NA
CASSQDRRGSAPLHF
TGTGCCAGCAGCCAAGATCGTCGGGGTTCCGCACCCCTCCACTTT
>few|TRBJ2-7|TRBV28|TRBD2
CASSLKGLSAYEQYF
TGTGCCAGCAGTTTAAAGGGACTAAGTGCCTACGAGCAGTACTTC
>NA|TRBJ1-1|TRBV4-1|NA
CASSHLGEGNTEAFF
TGCGCCAGCAGCCACCTCGGGGAGGGGAACACTGAAGCTTTCTTT
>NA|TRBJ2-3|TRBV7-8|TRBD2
CASSLVGLWLAGARRADTQYF
TGTGCCAGCAGCTTAGTCGGATTGTGGCTAGCGGGGGCCCGCAGGGCAGATACGCAGTATTTT
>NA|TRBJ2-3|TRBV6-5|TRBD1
CASRDRGFGEYF
TGTGCCAGCAGGGACAGGGGCTTTGGGGAGTATTTT
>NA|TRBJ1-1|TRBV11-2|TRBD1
CASRIQGLVTEAFF
TGTGCCAGCAGGATACAGGGGCTTGTAACTGAAGCTTTCTTT
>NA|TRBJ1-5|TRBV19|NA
CASARQASNQPQHF
TGTGCCAGTGCACGACAGGCTAGCAATCAGCCCCAGCATTTT
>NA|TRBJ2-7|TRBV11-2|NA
CASSLEGGIYEQYF
TGTGCCAGCAGTCTAGAGGGCGGGATCTACGAGCAGTACTTC
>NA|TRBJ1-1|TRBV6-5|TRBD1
CASSYPQGAPGTEAFF
TGTGCCAGCAGTTACCCACAGGGGGCGCCGGGGACTGAAGCTTTCTTT
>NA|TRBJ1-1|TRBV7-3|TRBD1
CASSSRDRGEAFF
TGTGCCAGCAGCTCCCGAGACAGGGGAGAAGCTTTCTTT
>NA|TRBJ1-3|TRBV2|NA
CASSGESGNTIYF
TGTGCCAGCAGTGGAGAATCTGGAAACACCATATATTTT
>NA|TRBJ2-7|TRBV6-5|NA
CASSYPPPGAYYEQYF
TGTGCCAGCAGTTACCCCCCTCCAGGGGCGTACTACGAGCAGTACTTC
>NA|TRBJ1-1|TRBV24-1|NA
CATSDSGGTEAFF
TGTGCCACCAGTGATTCCGGGGGAACTGAAGCTTTCTTT
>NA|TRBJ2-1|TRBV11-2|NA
CASSLWPSLNEQFF
TGTGCCAGCAGCTTATGGCCTAGCTTGAATGAGCAGTTCTTC
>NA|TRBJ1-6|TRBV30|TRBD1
CAWFRDRCNSPLHF
TGTGCCTGGTTCCGGGACAGGTGCAATTCACCCCTCCACTTT
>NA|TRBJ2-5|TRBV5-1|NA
CASSLNSRGETQYF
TGCGCCAGCAGCTTAAATTCTAGGGGGGAGACCCAGTACTTC
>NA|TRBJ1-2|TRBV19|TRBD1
CASNQGTGAGYGYTF
TGTGCCAGTAACCAAGGTACAGGGGCGGGATATGGCTACACCTTC
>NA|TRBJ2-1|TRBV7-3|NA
CASSPRAGRDRNEQFF
TGTGCCAGCAGCCCACGGGCGGGGAGAGATCGCAATGAGCAGTTCTTC
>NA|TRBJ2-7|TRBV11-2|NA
CASSPRGAGGEQYF
TGTGCCAGCAGCCCACGGGGGGCCGGGGGCGAGCAGTACTTC
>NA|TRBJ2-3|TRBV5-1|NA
CASSYRGTDTQYF
TGCGCCAGCAGCTACAGGGGCACAGATACGCAGTATTTT
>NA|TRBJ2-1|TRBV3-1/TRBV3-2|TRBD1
CASSRNPGQVVLGQFF
TGTGCCAGCAGCCGTAACCCGGGACAGGTGGTCCTTGGACAGTTCTTC
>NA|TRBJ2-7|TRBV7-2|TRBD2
CASSTGLAYSYEQYF
TGTGCCAGCAGCACGGGACTAGCGTACTCCTACGAGCAGTACTTC
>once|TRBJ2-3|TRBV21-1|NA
CASSKRFGGATDTQYF
TGTGCCAGCAGCAAGAGGTTTGGGGGGGCCACAGATACGCAGTATTTT
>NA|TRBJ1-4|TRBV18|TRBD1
CASSRSTRTGGFSNEKLFF
TGTGCCAGCTCACGATCAACAAGGACAGGGGGGTTTTCCAATGAAAAACTGTTTTTT
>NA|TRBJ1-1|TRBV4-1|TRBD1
CASSPQGVTEAFF
TGCGCCAGCAGCCCACAGGGGGTCACTGAAGCTTTCTTT
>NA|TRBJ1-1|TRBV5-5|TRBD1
CASSLEQGRTEAFF
TGTGCCAGCAGCTTGGAACAGGGGAGGACTGAAGCTTTCTTT
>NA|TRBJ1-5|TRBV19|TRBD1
CASSTRTGKQPQHF
TGTGCCAGTAGTACCCGGACAGGGAAACAGCCCCAGCATTTT
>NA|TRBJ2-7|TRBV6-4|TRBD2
CASPGREVSYEQYF
TGTGCCAGCCCTGGCCGGGAGGTCTCCTACGAGCAGTACTTC
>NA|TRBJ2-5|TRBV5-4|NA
CASRREVGETQYF
TGTGCCAGCAGACGAGAGGTTGGGGAGACCCAGTACTTC
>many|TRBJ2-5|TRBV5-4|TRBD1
CASSVYRDRGGDTQYF
TGTGCCAGCAGCGTTTACCGGGACAGGGGCGGGGATACCCAGTACTTC
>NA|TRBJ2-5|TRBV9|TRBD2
CASSASGGAQETQYF
TGTGCCAGCAGCGCTAGCGGGGGGGCGCAAGAGACCCAGTACTTC
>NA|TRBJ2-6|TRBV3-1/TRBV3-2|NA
CASSQDQRAGANVLTF
TGTGCCAGCAGCCAAGATCAGCGGGCCGGGGCCAACGTCCTGACTTTC
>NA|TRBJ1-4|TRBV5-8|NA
CASSRQPTNEKLFF
TGTGCCAGCAGTCGACAGCCAACTAATGAAAAACTGTTTTTT
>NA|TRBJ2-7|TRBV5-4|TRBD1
CASSFRGSLYEQYF
TGTGCCAGCAGCTTCAGGGGGTCACTCTACGAGCAGTACTTC